The T cell receptor (beta chain) described here comes from a study of T-cell reconstitution after alpha-beta-depleted transplantation in children. Trimming removed 2 bases from V and 4 bases from J; junction bases left unmatched: 2. This CDR3 contains 14 residues. From germline, CDR1 is KGHSY and CDR2 FQNENV. Study-level results: Surviving recipient T cells and thymic progenitors accounted for the high day-60 TCRbeta diversity observed in some patients. By about two months after transplant, alpha-beta T cells reportedly arose from several hundred graft clones that had expanded. Newly produced T cells mostly provided counts and TCRbeta diversity after one year, as hyperexpanded clones declined.

For TCRbeta, the library was prepared with unique molecular identifiers. Each CDR3 protein gets one entry after TCRdb re-called the PCR reads with MiXCR. The sample holds about 98,000 distinct CDR3 sequences; around 22% are singletons and the top ten take roughly 23%. This clonotype was seen a handful of times. Antigen unknown. V and J are TRBV16 and TRBJ1-5, with 7 bases that match TRBD1. The clonotype was recovered from a boy younger than 10 with acute lymphoblastic leukemia, due to receive a stem cell transplant. Sequenced material: PBMCs, taken before TCRalphabeta/CD19-depleted stem cell transplant. The CDR3 reads CASSQDRVNQPQHF. In DNA, the CDR3 is TGTGCCAGCAGCCAAGACAGGGTGAATCAGCCCCAGCATTTT.